This T cell receptor (beta chain) was identified in a study of beta chain features in type 1 diabetes. Whole-study results and caveats: Type 1 diabetes patients showed fewer insertions and more deletions at VDJ junctions.

A sort by CD45RO/CCR7/CD25/CD127/CD95/CD27 yielded CD4+ naive, central memory, regulatory and stem cell-like memory cells. CDR1 and CDR2 from the germline V gene are SGHTA and FQGNSA. The CDR3 covers 12 residues. V was clipped by 5 bases and J by 1 base, with 6 bases between them. Regarding this clone: What it recognizes is unknown.

Expressed TCRB transcripts were sequenced because the entire RNA isolate underwent reverse transcription. Profiling relied on immunoSEQ multiplex PCR, and the TCRdb table lists in-frame clones only, not all of them. The table has roughly 380,000 clones, about 20% seen once. Source material: naive CD4+ T cells from blood. The source is a woman aged 18-29 years in good health. This rearrangement joins TRBV7-2 to TRBJ2-7; D unclear. DNA for the CDR3: TGTGCCAGCAGCCCACTATCCTACGAGCAGTACTTC. Encoded protein: CASSPLSYEQYF.